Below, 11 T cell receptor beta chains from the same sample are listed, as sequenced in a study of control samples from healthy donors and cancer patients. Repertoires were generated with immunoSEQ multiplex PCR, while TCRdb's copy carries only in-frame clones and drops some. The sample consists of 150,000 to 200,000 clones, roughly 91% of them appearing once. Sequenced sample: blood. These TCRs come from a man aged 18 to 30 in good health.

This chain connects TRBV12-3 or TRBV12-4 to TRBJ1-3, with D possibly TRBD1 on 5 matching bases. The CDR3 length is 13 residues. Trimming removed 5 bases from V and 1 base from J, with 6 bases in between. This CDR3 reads CASSRGSGNTIYF. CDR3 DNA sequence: TGTGCCAGCAGTAGGGGATCTGGAAACACCATATATTTT.

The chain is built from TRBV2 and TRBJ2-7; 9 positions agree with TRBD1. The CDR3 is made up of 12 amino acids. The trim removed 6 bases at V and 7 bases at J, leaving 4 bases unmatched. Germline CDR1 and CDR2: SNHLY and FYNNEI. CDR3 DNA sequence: TGTGCCAGCAGGACAGGGGGAAGGGAGCAGTACTTC. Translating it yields CASRTGGREQYF.

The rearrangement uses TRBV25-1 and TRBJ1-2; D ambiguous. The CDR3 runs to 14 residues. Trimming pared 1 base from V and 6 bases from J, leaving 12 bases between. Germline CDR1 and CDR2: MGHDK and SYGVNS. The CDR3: CASSESGITDGYTF. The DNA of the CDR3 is TGTGCCAGCAGTGAATCCGGGATTACGGATGGCTACACCTTC.

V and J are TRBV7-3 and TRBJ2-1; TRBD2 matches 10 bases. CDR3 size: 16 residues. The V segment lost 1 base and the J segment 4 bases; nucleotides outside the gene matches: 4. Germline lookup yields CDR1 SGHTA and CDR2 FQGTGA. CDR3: CASSLRSLAGYNEQFF. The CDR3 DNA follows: TGTGCCAGCAGCTTAAGGTCACTAGCGGGGTACAATGAGCAGTTCTTC.

The CDR3, as DNA: TGTGCCAGCAGCCCGGGACTTAGCACAGATACGCAGTATTTT. This gives the protein CASSPGLSTDTQYF. V gene TRBV7-9 combines with J gene TRBJ2-3; D might be TRBD2 (6 bases). The CDR3 totals 14 residues. From germline, CDR1 is SEHNR and CDR2 FQNEAQ (reference sequence). V gave up 5 bases and J gave up 0 bases, with 9 bases separating them.

The CDR3 nucleotides are TGTGCCAGCAGCGCAACAGGGGGCGTAGGAACTGAAGCTTTCTTT. Amino acids: CASSATGGVGTEAFF. This chain connects TRBV9 to TRBJ1-1; 9 positions match TRBD1. The CDR3 extends over 15 amino acids. Germline V CDR1 and CDR2: SGDLS, YYNGEE. Losses at the gene ends were 3 bases for V and 5 bases for J; bases not matched to a gene: 8.

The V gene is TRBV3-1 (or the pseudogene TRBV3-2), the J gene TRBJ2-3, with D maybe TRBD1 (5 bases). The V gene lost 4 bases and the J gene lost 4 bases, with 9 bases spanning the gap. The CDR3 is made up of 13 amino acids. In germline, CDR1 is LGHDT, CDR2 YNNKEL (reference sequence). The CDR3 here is CASSPGAADTQYF. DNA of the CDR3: TGTGCCAGCAGCCCTGGGGCCGCAGATACGCAGTATTTT.

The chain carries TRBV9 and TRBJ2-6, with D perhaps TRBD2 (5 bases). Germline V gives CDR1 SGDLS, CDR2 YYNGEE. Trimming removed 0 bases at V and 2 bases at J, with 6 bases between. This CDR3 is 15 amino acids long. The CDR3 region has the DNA TGTGCCAGCAGCGTAGACGGGGCTGGGGCCAACGTCCTGACTTTC. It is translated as CASSVDGAGANVLTF.

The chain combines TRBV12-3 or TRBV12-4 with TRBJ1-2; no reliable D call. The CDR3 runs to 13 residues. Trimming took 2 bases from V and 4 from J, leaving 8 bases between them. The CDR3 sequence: CASSLKRSYGYTF. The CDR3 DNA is TGTGCCAGCAGTTTAAAACGGAGCTATGGCTACACCTTC.

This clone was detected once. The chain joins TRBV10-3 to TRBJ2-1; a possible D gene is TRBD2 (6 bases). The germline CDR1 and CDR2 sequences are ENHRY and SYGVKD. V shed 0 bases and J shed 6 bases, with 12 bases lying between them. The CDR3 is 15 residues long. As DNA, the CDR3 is TGTGCCATCAGTGAGTCGCGTAGGGACTTCAATGAGCAGTTCTTC. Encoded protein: CAISESRRDFNEQFF.

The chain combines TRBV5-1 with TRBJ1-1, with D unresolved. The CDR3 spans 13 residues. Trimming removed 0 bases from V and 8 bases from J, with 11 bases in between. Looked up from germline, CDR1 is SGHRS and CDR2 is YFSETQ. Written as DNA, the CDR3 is TGCGCCAGCAGCTTGGGGTTCGGCGTCGAAGCTTTCTTT. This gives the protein CASSLGFGVEAFF.